The 26 T cell receptor beta chains below were found in one sample sequenced in a study of CD8+ T cells in alopecia areata. Markers including CD4, CD8alpha, NKG2D and NKG2ACE guided sorting of pooled cutaneous lymph node cells. Investigators isolated RNA and reverse transcribed it into cDNA to act as the sequencing template. The data were produced by immunoSEQ multiplex PCR, yet TCRdb's version contains in-frame clones alone and is incomplete. The sample is made up of 8,300 or so clones, none counted only once. The source material was CD8+ T cells sorted from a lymph node. The receptors come from a C3H/HeJ mouse with alopecia areata. The strain's MHC type: H2-k.

Many counts were recorded for this clone. Gene names are mouse gene names. CDR3 sequence: CASSIMGGRDAETLYF. CDR3 DNA (partial): TGTGCCAGCAGTATTATGGGGGGGCGCGATGCAGAA. The chain is built from TRBV19 and TRBJ2-3, with TRBD2 identical over 9 bases. Read sequence stops 4 residues before the CDR3 end, and the germline J gene provides the missing end. Germline CDR1 and CDR2: FNHDT and SITEND (reference sequence). The length of the CDR3 is 16 residues. Trimming removed 2 bases from V and 2 bases from J; junction bases left unmatched: 6.

On this clone: The genes and germline here are from mouse. Read sequence stops 4 residues before the CDR3 end, and the germline J gene provides the missing end. The rearrangement joins TRBV13-1 to TRBJ2-1; TRBD2 agrees at 11 bases. CDR3 length equals 17 residues. Trimming removed 0 bases from V and 1 base from J; junction bases left unmatched: 3. CDR1 and CDR2 (germline): NSHNY, SYGAGN. Incomplete CDR3 DNA: TGTGCCAGCAGTGATGCACGGACTGGGGGGAACTATGCT. Amino acid sequence: CASSDARTGGNYA. The CDR3 reads in full as CASSDARTGGNYAEQFF.

This clone is termed medium-sized. Germline and genes: mouse. Read sequence stops 4 residues before the CDR3 end, and the germline J gene provides the missing end. This chain connects TRBV29 to TRBJ2-3, with 7 bases identical to TRBD1. From germline, CDR1 is MSHET and CDR2 SYDVDS. The CDR3 consists of 15 residues. The junction had 7 bases not matched to a gene; V was cut back by 6 bases and J by 1 base. CDR3 bases read: TGTGCTAGCAGCCCGACAGGGAGAGGTGCAGAA. This sequence encodes CASSPTGRGAE. The whole CDR3 sequence is CASSPTGRGAETLYF.

This clone was observed a handful of times. Mouse gene names and germline throughout. The part of the CDR3 DNA that was read is TGTGCCAGCAGTATAGACTGGGGCGCTAGTCAAAAC. This gives the protein CASSIDWGASQN. The complete CDR3 protein is CASSIDWGASQNTLYF. The chain combines TRBV19 with TRBJ2-4; 7 bases are a match to TRBD2. The read is 4 residues too short to cover the CDR3 end, so that end is filled in from the germline J gene. The germline CDR1 and CDR2 sequences are FNHDT and SITEND (reference sequence). This CDR3 is built from 16 residues. The trim removed 0 bases at V and 0 bases at J, leaving 4 bases unmatched. The full variable domain, with the rest looked up from reference TRBV19 and TRBJ2-4, is GGIITQTPKFLIGQEGQKLTLKCQQNFNHDTMYWYRQDSGKGLRLIYYSITENDLQKGDLSEGYDASREKKSSFSLTVTSAQKNEMAVFLCASSIDWGASQNTLYFGAGTRLSVL.

This clone was seen many times. Gene names follow the mouse nomenclature. Sequencing ends 4 residues short of the CDR3 end; the germline J gene provides the rest. V and J are TRBV19 and TRBJ2-5; 8 bases fit TRBD1. The CDR3 loop spans 14 amino acids. CDR1 and CDR2 (germline): FNHDT, SITEND (reference sequence). V was clipped by 4 bases and J by 0 bases; unmatched bases: 1. CDR3: CASSRQGNQDTQYF. The CDR3 bases that were read are TGTGCCAGCAGTCGACAGGGGAACCAAGAC.

At least ten counts were recorded for this clone. Gene and germline names: mouse. With the read ending 4 residues before the CDR3 end, the germline J gene is used to fill in that end. This sequence joins TRBV13-3 and TRBJ2-1; tentatively, D is TRBD2 (6 bases). Between the trimmed V and J ends, which lost 0 bases and 3 bases, there was a span of 7 bases. CDR3 length: 14 amino acids. Germline V gene sequence: CDR1 NNHDY, CDR2 SYVADS. The part of the CDR3 DNA that was read is TGTGCCAGCAGTGATGTGGGGGTCTATGCT. This gives the protein CASSDVGVYA. The whole CDR3 reads CASSDVGVYAEQFF.

Regarding this clone: Gene names follow the mouse nomenclature. The CDR3 extends 4 residues past the end of the read, so its final part is completed from the germline J gene. The genes are TRBV13-2 and TRBJ1-2, with 9 nucleotides matching TRBD1. Looked up from germline, CDR1 is NNHNN and CDR2 is SYGAGS (reference sequence). V dropped 0 bases and J dropped 3; count of bases not matched to a gene: 3. The CDR3 sequence is 15 residues long. Incomplete CDR3 DNA: TGTGCCAGCGGTGATGCGACAGGGGGAGACTCC. Protein sequence: CASGDATGGDS. The whole CDR3 region reads CASGDATGGDSDYTF.

Ten or more counts support this clone. Mouse germline and gene names are used. The sequenced fragment ends 4 residues before the CDR3 boundary, so the rest is inferred from the germline J gene. This chain uses TRBV14 with TRBJ2-5; D is unclear. V lost 2 bases, J lost 0 bases, and 4 bases lay in between. Germline CDR1 and CDR2: SGHDT and FRDEAV. This CDR3 contains 13 residues. The sequenced part of the CDR3 DNA is TGTGCCAGCAGTTTAGGGAACCAAGAC. Its protein is CASSLGNQD. The complete CDR3 reads CASSLGNQDTQYF. Variable domain in full (rest from reference TRBV14 and TRBJ2-5): EAGVTQSPRYAVLQEGQAVSFWCDPISGHDTLYWYQQPRDQGPQLLVYFRDEAVIDNSQLPSDRFSAVRPKGTNSTLKIQSAKQGDTATYLCASSLGNQDTQYFGPGTRLLVL.

The sample holds a few counts of this clone. The genes are named according to mouse. The sequenced fragment ends 4 residues before the CDR3 boundary, so the rest is inferred from the germline J gene. V is TRBV13-1 and J is TRBJ2-4; 11 bases agree with TRBD2. The CDR3 totals 15 residues. Germline CDR1 reads NSHNY; CDR2 reads SYGAGN. V was clipped by 3 bases and J by 0 bases; unmatched bases: 0. The part of the CDR3 DNA that was read is TGTGCCAGCAGTGGGGACTGGGGGAGTCAAAAC. Translated: CASSGDWGSQN. In full, the CDR3 is CASSGDWGSQNTLYF.

The table lists this clone with many counts. Mouse gene names apply. The read terminates 4 residues ahead of where the CDR3 ends, so the germline J gene completes it. Other DNA sequences in the sample encode the same CDR3. This chain uses TRBV13-2 with TRBJ1-1; no firm D call. In germline, CDR1 is NNHNN, CDR2 SYGAGS (reference sequence). This CDR3 is 11 amino acids long. The DNA read from the CDR3 is TGTGCCAGCGGTGAGGGGACA. Residues: CASGEGT. The whole CDR3 reads CASGEGTEVFF.

The sample holds many counts of this clone. The gene names here belong to mouse. The read halts 4 residues ahead of the CDR3 end, with the missing end drawn from the germline J gene. V and J are TRBV13-2 and TRBJ1-2; TRBD1 agrees at 8 bases. V was pared by 0 bases and J by 3 bases, with 4 bases of the junction left unmatched. Germline V gene data show CDR1 as NNHNN and CDR2 as SYGAGS (reference sequence). This CDR3 spans 15 amino acids. Incomplete CDR3 DNA: TGTGCCAGCGGTGATGCGACAGGGGTAGACTCC. Amino acids: CASGDATGVDS. The entire CDR3 protein reads CASGDATGVDSDYTF.

Comment on this clone: The genes and germline here are from mouse. The sequenced fragment ends 4 residues before the CDR3 boundary, so the rest is inferred from the germline J gene. This chain links TRBV31 with TRBJ2-5; 8 positions match TRBD1. V lost 0 bases, J lost 0 bases, and 8 bases stayed unmatched. The CDR3 spans 17 residues. Germline V gives CDR1 GKSSPN, CDR2 SITVG. The part of the CDR3 DNA that was read is TGTGCCTGGAGTCTAGAAGTCACAGGGGGAAACCAAGAC. This encodes CAWSLEVTGGNQD. The whole CDR3 protein reads CAWSLEVTGGNQDTQYF.

In its sample, this clone was seen many times. The listed genes are named as in mouse. The sequence runs out 3 residues before the end of the CDR3; the remainder is reconstructed from the germline J gene. The chain links TRBV31 to TRBJ1-6, with 8 bases aligning to TRBD1. TRBJ1-6 falls under the ORF class, with uncertain function. The germline V gene encodes CDR1 GKSSPN and CDR2 SITVG. The CDR3 covers 15 residues. Losses at the gene ends were 0 bases for V and 4 bases for J; bases not matched to a gene: 2. The covered CDR3 bases are TGTGCCTGGAGTCTACGGACAGGGTATAATTCGCCC. Encoded protein: CAWSLRTGYNSP. From start to end, the CDR3 is CAWSLRTGYNSPLYF.

This clone was seen ten or more times. The listed genes are named as in mouse. Coverage ceases 4 residues before the CDR3 finishes, and the germline J gene fills in the end. The V and J genes are TRBV5 and TRBJ2-3, with 10 positions matching TRBD1. J gave up 3 bases and V 0 bases, and 3 bases lay outside the gene matches. The V gene's germline CDR1 is LGHNA and CDR2 YNLKQL (reference sequence). This CDR3 region has 16 residues. The CDR3 reads CASSQDRTGGAETLYF. CDR3 DNA (partial): TGTGCCAGCAGCCAAGACAGGACAGGGGGGGCAGAA.

This clone was counted at least ten times. Genes and germline are mouse. From the germline J gene comes the end of the CDR3, since the read stops 4 residues before it. This chain joins TRBV31 and TRBJ2-7; TRBD2 agrees at 12 bases. The CDR3 spans 14 residues. CDR1 is GKSSPN and CDR2 is SITVG in the germline V gene. The CDR3 loop reads CAWSLGLGGDEQYF. The sequenced CDR3 bases are TGTGCCTGGAGTCTGGGACTGGGGGGTGAT.

This clone qualifies as medium-sized. The genes are named according to mouse. From the germline J gene comes the end of the CDR3, since the read stops 4 residues before it. The rearrangement uses TRBV13-2 and TRBJ2-3, with 8 bases identical to TRBD1. This CDR3 is built from 15 residues. J gave up 3 bases and V 0 bases, and 3 bases lay outside the gene matches. Looked up from germline, CDR1 is NNHNN and CDR2 is SYGAGS (reference sequence). The CDR3 sequence is CASGDEGDRAETLYF. Partial CDR3 DNA: TGTGCCAGCGGTGATGAGGGGGACAGGGCAGAA.

Relative to its sample, this clone is medium-sized. The gene names given are mouse names. The CDR3 end is not reached by the read, which stops 4 residues before it; the germline J gene fills it in. The genes are TRBV1 and TRBJ2-3; weak D call: TRBD2 (6 bases). V lost 5 bases, J lost 3 bases, and 9 bases lay in between. The CDR3 has 13 amino acids. Germline CDR1 reads NSQYPW; CDR2 reads LRSPGD (reference sequence). The CDR3 DNA, read in part, is TGCACCTGCAGTCCTGGGGTGGCAGAA. Translated: CTCSPGVAE. The CDR3, in full, reads CTCSPGVAETLYF. The full variable domain, with the rest looked up from reference TRBV1 and TRBJ2-3, is VTLLEQNPRWRLVPRGQAVNLRCILKNSQYPWMSWYQQDLQKQLQWLFTLRSPGDKEVKSLPGADYLATRVTDTELRLQVANMSQGRTLYCTCSPGVAETLYFGSGTRLTVL.

This clone rates as medium-sized. Mouse names are used for the genes. The CDR3 reads CASSLGDRNYAEQFF. The CDR3 DNA, read in part, is TGTGCCAGCTCTCTCGGGGACAGAAACTATGCT. V and J are TRBV12-1 and TRBJ2-1; TRBD1 agrees at 7 bases. Read coverage stops 4 residues before the CDR3 terminus; the germline J gene supplies the remainder. V was pared by 0 bases and J by 1 base, with 2 bases of the junction left unmatched. The CDR3 spans 15 residues. The germline gives CDR1 SGHSN, CDR2 HYEKVE. The full variable domain, with the rest looked up from reference TRBV12-1 and TRBJ2-1, is DSGVVQSPRHIIKEKGGRSVLTCIPISGHSNVVWYQQTLGKELKFLIQHYEKVERDKGFLPSRFSVQQFDDYHSEMNMSALELEDSAMYFCASSLGDRNYAEQFFGPGTRLTVL.

There are many counts of this clone. Gene names refer to mouse genes. The read ends 4 residues early relative to the CDR3; the germline J gene fills the gap. The chain employs TRBV29 and TRBJ2-3, with a weak D call TRBD2 (7 bases). With 2 bases removed from V and 0 bases from J, the gap between germline ends came to 12 bases. The CDR3 length is 16 residues. Germline lookup yields CDR1 MSHET and CDR2 SYDVDS. CDR3 sequence: CASSLDWGASAETLYF. The covered CDR3 bases are TGTGCTAGCAGTTTAGATTGGGGGGCTAGTGCAGAA.

This clone was observed at least ten times. Genes and germline are mouse. The read halts 4 residues ahead of the CDR3 end, with the missing end drawn from the germline J gene. The chain has TRBV17 and TRBJ2-7; 11 nucleotides line up with TRBD1. The CDR3 consists of 15 residues. Germline V gene lookup returns CDR1 MNHDT and CDR2 YYDKIL. The part of the CDR3 DNA that was read is TGTGCTAGCAGTAGAGGGGGGACAGGGGGATAT. Amino acids: CASSRGGTGGY. The whole CDR3 is CASSRGGTGGYEQYF.

This clone was found many times. Any gene name here is a mouse gene name. The sequence runs out 4 residues before the end of the CDR3; the remainder is reconstructed from the germline J gene. This chain joins TRBV13-3 and TRBJ2-7, with 11 bases that match TRBD2. The germline gives CDR1 NNHDY, CDR2 SYVADS. The CDR3 covers 14 residues. The covered CDR3 bases are TGTGCCAGCAGTGCTGGACTGGGGGGATAT. This gives the protein CASSAGLGGY. The CDR3 reads in full as CASSAGLGGYEQYF.

This clone appeared many times. The gene names given are mouse names. The covered CDR3 bases are TGTGCAAGCAGCTTAGGAGGGACAACAAACACA. This encodes CASSLGGTTNT. The whole CDR3 sequence is CASSLGGTTNTEVFF. This chain uses TRBV16 with TRBJ1-1; possible D gene TRBD1, 6 bases. The CDR3 end falls 4 residues outside the read, so it is completed with the germline J gene. Trimming removed 1 base from V and 0 bases from J, with 9 bases in between. The CDR3 is made up of 15 amino acids. The germline gives CDR1 SGHSA, CDR2 FRNQAP.

This clone was recorded at least ten times. The germline and genes are mouse ones. The DNA ends 4 residues before the CDR3 does, and the rest of the CDR3 is filled in from the germline J gene. V is TRBV19 and J is TRBJ2-1; 10 nucleotides agree with TRBD2. Per germline, CDR1 FNHDT and CDR2 SITEND (reference sequence). This CDR3 spans 15 amino acids. V shed 3 bases, J shed 3 bases, and the junction held 3 bases outside the gene matches. The CDR3: CASSRAGGAYAEQFF. The sequenced part of the CDR3 DNA is TGTGCCAGCAGTAGGGCTGGGGGGGCCTATGCT.

In this sample, this clone turned up many times. Gene names and germline match the mouse. The CDR3 goes on 4 residues after the read ends, and that part is filled in from the germline J gene. V is TRBV17 and J is TRBJ2-5; 13 nucleotides match TRBD2. This CDR3 has 16 amino acids. Germline-derived CDR1 and CDR2 are MNHDT and YYDKIL. Trimming took 6 bases from V and 2 from J; bases not matched to a gene: 5. The CDR3 loop reads CASRRDWGGTQDTQYF. The DNA read from the CDR3 is TGTGCTAGCAGGAGGGACTGGGGGGGGACCCAAGAC.

This clone was observed a few times. The genes and germline here are from mouse. With the read ending 4 residues before the CDR3 end, the germline J gene is used to fill in that end. This rearrangement joins TRBV29 to TRBJ2-1; D possibly corresponds to TRBD1 (5 bases). This CDR3 region has 16 residues. CDR1 is MSHET, CDR2 SYDVDS, per germline. The V end lost 1 base, the J end lost 3 bases, and 13 bases lay between the germline ends. The sequenced CDR3 bases are TGTGCTAGCAGTTTATACCCCCTTAGGGGCTATGCT. As protein: CASSLYPLRGYA. The entire CDR3 is CASSLYPLRGYAEQFF.

Within the sample, this clone is medium-sized. Gene names are mouse gene names. The CDR3 extends 4 residues past the end of the read, so its final part is completed from the germline J gene. This chain connects TRBV12-1 to TRBJ1-2; TRBD1 aligns across 7 bases. CDR3 length equals 14 residues. Germline V gives CDR1 SGHSN, CDR2 HYEKVE. J was trimmed by 3 bases and V by 0 bases; bases with no gene match: 3. The CDR3 DNA, read in part, is TGTGCCAGCTCTCTCGAGGGGGCGGACTCC. This encodes CASSLEGADS. The entire CDR3 sequence reads CASSLEGADSDYTF.